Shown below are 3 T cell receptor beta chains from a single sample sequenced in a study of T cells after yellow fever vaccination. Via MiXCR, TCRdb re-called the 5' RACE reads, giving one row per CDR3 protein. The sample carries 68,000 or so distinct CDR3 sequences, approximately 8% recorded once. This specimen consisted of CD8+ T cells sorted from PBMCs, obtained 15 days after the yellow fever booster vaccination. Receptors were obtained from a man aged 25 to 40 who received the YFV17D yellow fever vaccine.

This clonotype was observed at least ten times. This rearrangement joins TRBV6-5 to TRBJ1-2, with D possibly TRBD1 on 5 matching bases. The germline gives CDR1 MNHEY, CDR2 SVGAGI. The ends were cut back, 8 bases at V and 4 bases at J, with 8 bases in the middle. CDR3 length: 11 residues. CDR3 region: CASGGSYGYTF. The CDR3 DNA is TGTGCCAGCGGGGGAAGCTATGGCTACACCTTC.

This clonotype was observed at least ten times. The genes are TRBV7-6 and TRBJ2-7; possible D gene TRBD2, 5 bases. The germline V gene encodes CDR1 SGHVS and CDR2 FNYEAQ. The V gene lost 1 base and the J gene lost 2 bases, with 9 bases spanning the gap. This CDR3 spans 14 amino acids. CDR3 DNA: TGTGCCAGCAGCTTAGAGATCGGGGCCTACGAGCAGTACTTC. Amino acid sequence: CASSLEIGAYEQYF.

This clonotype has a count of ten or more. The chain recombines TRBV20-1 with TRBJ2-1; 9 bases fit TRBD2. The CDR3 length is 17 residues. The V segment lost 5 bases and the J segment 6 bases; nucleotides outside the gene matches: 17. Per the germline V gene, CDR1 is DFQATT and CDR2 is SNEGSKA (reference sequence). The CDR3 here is CSARIHHLAGNFNEQFF. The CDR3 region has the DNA TGCAGTGCTCGAATTCATCATCTAGCGGGAAATTTCAATGAGCAGTTCTTC.